The 16 T cell receptor beta chains listed next were all sequenced from one sample in a study of T cell repertoires in cytomegalovirus infection. A single record per CDR3 protein comes from TCRdb applying MiXCR to the reads. The repertoire includes some 57,000 distinct CDR3 sequences, around 33% of them detected once, and around 70% sits in the top ten. Antigen specificity for these receptors is unknown. Material: PBMCs, sequenced either directly or after in vitro stimulation (not recorded which). The receptors derive from a human donor in good health (CMV status not recorded). Some clones in this sample may be carry-over from other donors' samples.

The J gene is TRBJ2-2, the V gene TRBV7-9; D is unclear. V lost 5 bases to trimming and J lost 0 bases, with 10 bases between them. The CDR3 consists of 15 residues. The germline V gene has CDR1 SEHNR and CDR2 FQNEAQ (reference sequence). CDR3 coding DNA: TGTGCCAGCAGCGTAGACTCCGCGAACACCGGGGAGCTGTTTTTT. Residues: CASSVDSANTGELFF.

There are a few counts of this clonotype. The chain joins TRBV19 to TRBJ1-4; the D is unclear. V was trimmed by 7 bases and J by 2 bases, leaving 17 bases between them. Germline CDR1 and CDR2: LNHDA and SQIVND (reference sequence). The CDR3 spans 16 residues. CDR3 region: CASTGLGSATNEKLFF. The CDR3 region has the DNA TGTGCCAGTACTGGTTTGGGGTCGGCCACTAATGAAAAACTGTTTTTT.

A single count supports this clonotype. This chain joins TRBV7-9 and TRBJ1-5; possible D gene TRBD1, 5 bases. Trimming removed 5 bases from V and 6 bases from J, with 23 bases in between. The CDR3 sequence is 17 residues long. Germline loops: CDR1 SEHNR, CDR2 FQNEAQ (reference sequence). The CDR3 loop is CASSILYSRARGQPQHF. The CDR3 coding sequence is TGTGCCAGCAGCATACTCTACTCCAGGGCCCGAGGTCAGCCCCAGCATTTT. The complete variable domain, with remaining parts taken from reference TRBV7-9 and TRBJ1-5, reads DTGVSQNPRHKITKRGQNVTFRCDPISEHNRLYWYRQTLGQGPEFLTYFQNEAQLEKSRLLSDRFSAERPKGSFSTLEIQRTEQGDSAMYLCASSILYSRARGQPQHFGDGTRLSIL.

A remark on this clonotype: At one of its ends the junction is not consistent with the germline gene, which may arise from a read error. The J gene is TRBJ2-3, the V gene TRBV7-2, with 10 bases matching TRBD2. Germline values: CDR1 SGHTA, CDR2 FQGNSA. The CDR3 sequence is 18 residues long. The CDR3 protein is CATSLFFPSGGAGGTQYF. The DNA for the CDR3 is TGTGCCACCAGCTTATTTTTCCCTAGCGGGGGCGCTGGTGGTACGCAGTATTTT. The variable domain in full, completed from reference TRBV7-2 and TRBJ2-3, reads GAGVSQSPSNKVTEKGKDVELRCDPISGHTALYWYRQSLGQGLEFLIYFQGNSAPDKSGLPSDRFSAERTGGSVSTLTIQRTQQEDSAVYLCATSLFFPSGGAGGTQYFGPGTRLTVL.

The V call is TRBV11-2, the J call TRBJ2-1; 13 bases line up with TRBD2. The CDR3 contains 16 residues. Germline loops: CDR1 SGHAT, CDR2 FQNNGV. The junction had 2 bases not matched to a gene; V was cut back by 1 base and J by 5 bases. CDR3 sequence (DNA): TGTGCCAGCAGCTTAGCGGGACTAGCGGGAAACAATGAGCAGTTCTTC. It yields the protein CASSLAGLAGNNEQFF. Using reference TRBV11-2 and TRBJ2-1 for the parts outside the CDR3, the full variable domain is EAGVAQSPRYKIIEKRQSVAFWCNPISGHATLYWYQQILGQGPKLLIQFQNNGVVDDSQLPKDRFSAERLKGVDSTLKIQPAKLEDSAVYLCASSLAGLAGNNEQFFGPGTRLTVL.

The V call is TRBV7-8, the J call TRBJ2-1; D gene ambiguous. Trimming stripped 1 base from V and 7 bases from J, with 5 bases between. Germline V gene data show CDR1 as SGHVS and CDR2 as FQNEAQ. The CDR3 contains 12 residues. The CDR3 loop is CASSLVANEQFF. DNA of the CDR3: TGTGCCAGCAGCTTAGTCGCGAATGAGCAGTTCTTC.

This rearrangement joins TRBV29-1 to TRBJ2-3; 9 bases match TRBD2. The CDR3 is 15 residues long. From germline, CDR1 is SQVTM and CDR2 ANQGSEA. V lost 1 base and J lost 5; bases outside the gene matches: 7. The CDR3 DNA reads TGCAGCGTTGAAGGGCGGGGGGGCCCTGTAGATACGCAGTATTTT. This encodes CSVEGRGGPVDTQYF.

This clonotype was counted a few times. CDR3 DNA sequence: TGTGCCAGCACCCCGGCCAGGAACACTGAAGCTTTCTTT. Translated, it gives CASTPARNTEAFF. This chain uses TRBV7-9 with TRBJ1-1, with D unclear. V was trimmed by 7 bases and J by 1 base, leaving 10 bases between them. From germline, CDR1 is SEHNR and CDR2 FQNEAQ (reference sequence). This CDR3 spans 13 amino acids.

V gene TRBV13 combines with J gene TRBJ1-3; D unresolved. Trimming shortened V by 8 bases and J by 11 bases, and 7 bases separated the two germline ends. This CDR3 is built from 9 residues. Germline V gene lookup returns CDR1 PRHDT and CDR2 FYEKMQ (reference sequence). The CDR3 DNA is TGTGCCAGCCCGGATGCCATATATTTT. It specifies CASPDAIYF.

The sample holds a few counts of this clonotype. The rearrangement joins TRBV27 to TRBJ2-1, with D perhaps matching TRBD1 or TRBD2 (6 bases each). Looked up from germline, CDR1 is MNHEY and CDR2 is SMNVEV (reference sequence). CDR3 length: 13 amino acids. V was clipped by 3 bases and J by 8 bases, with 11 bases between them. The CDR3 bases are TGTGCCAGCAGTTTGTACAGGGAGGATGAGCAGTTCTTC. Its translation: CASSLYREDEQFF.

This clonotype has more than one count but fewer than ten. The chain has TRBV28 and TRBJ1-1; D is unresolved. Trimming left V 5 bases short and J 0 bases short, with 4 bases between. Germline CDR1 is MDHEN and CDR2 is SYDVKM. This CDR3 region has 12 residues. The CDR3 region is CASSRLNTEAFF. CDR3 nucleotide sequence: TGTGCCAGCAGTCGTTTGAACACTGAAGCTTTCTTT.

This clonotype has just a few counts. The genes are TRBV2 and TRBJ2-7; a possible D gene is TRBD2 (5 bases). V gave up 6 bases and J gave up 2 bases, with 11 bases separating them. The CDR3 has 13 amino acids. CDR1 and CDR2 (germline): SNHLY, FYNNEI. CDR3 sequence: CASRRASTYEQYF. Written as DNA, the CDR3 is TGTGCCAGCAGGAGGGCGTCCACCTACGAGCAGTACTTC. Based on the CDR3 plus reference TRBV2 and TRBJ2-7, the full variable domain is EPEVTQTPSHQVTQMGQEVILRCVPISNHLYFYWYRQILGQKVEFLVSFYNNEISEKSEIFDDQFSVERPDGSNFTLKIRSTKLEDSAMYFCASRRASTYEQYFGPGTRLTVT.

The V call is TRBV7-9, the J call TRBJ2-5, with D uncertain. This CDR3 spans 13 amino acids. Germline lookup yields CDR1 SEHNR and CDR2 FQNEAQ (reference sequence). V was trimmed by 5 bases and J by 2 bases, leaving 9 bases between them. The DNA for the CDR3 is TGTGCCAGCAGCGCAGACACTCAAGAGACCCAGTACTTC. Translation: CASSADTQETQYF.

The chain uses TRBV5-4 and TRBJ2-5; TRBD2 might be the D (6 bases). The CDR3 extends over 15 amino acids. Germline V lookup: CDR1 SGHNT, CDR2 YYREEE (reference sequence). The V gene lost 3 bases and the J gene lost 4 bases, with 16 bases spanning the gap. The chain's CDR3 is CASSWGGDGGETQYF. For the CDR3, the DNA is TGTGCCAGCAGCTGGGGTGGGGACGGGGGAGAGACCCAGTACTTC.

CDR3 residues: CSASRGYEQYF. The CDR3 nucleotides read TGCAGCGCAAGCAGGGGGTACGAGCAGTACTTC. The J gene is TRBJ2-7, the V gene TRBV29-1, with 7 bases matching TRBD1. The CDR3 runs 11 residues. With V trimmed by 7 bases and J by 4 bases, 4 bases remained unmatched. The germline V gene encodes CDR1 SQVTM and CDR2 ANQGSEA.

The genes are TRBV4-1 and TRBJ2-5, with D tentatively TRBD1 (5 bases). CDR3 size: 14 residues. Trimming shortened V by 3 bases and J by 0 bases, and 8 bases separated the two germline ends. Germline CDR1 reads MGHRA; CDR2 reads YSYEKL. The CDR3 sequence is CASSQSGYQETQYF. In DNA form, the CDR3 reads TGCGCCAGCAGCCAGTCAGGGTACCAAGAGACCCAGTACTTC.